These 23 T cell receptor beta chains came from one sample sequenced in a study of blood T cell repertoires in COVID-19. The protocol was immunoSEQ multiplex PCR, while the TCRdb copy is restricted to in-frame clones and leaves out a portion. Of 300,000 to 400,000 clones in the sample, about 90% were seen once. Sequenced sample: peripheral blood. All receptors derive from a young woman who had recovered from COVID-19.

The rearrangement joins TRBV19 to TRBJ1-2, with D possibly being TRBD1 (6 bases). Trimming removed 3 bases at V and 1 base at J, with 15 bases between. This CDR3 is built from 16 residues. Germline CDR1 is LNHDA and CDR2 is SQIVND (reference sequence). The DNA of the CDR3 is TGTGCCAGTAGTATTAAGTTCGGACAGCTTAACTATGGCTACACCTTC. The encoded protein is CASSIKFGQLNYGYTF. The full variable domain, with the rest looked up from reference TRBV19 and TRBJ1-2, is DGGITQSPKYLFRKEGQNVTLSCEQNLNHDAMYWYRQDPGQGLRLIYYSQIVNDFQKGDIAEGYSVSREKKESFPLTVTSAQKNPTAFYLCASSIKFGQLNYGYTFGSGTRLTVV.

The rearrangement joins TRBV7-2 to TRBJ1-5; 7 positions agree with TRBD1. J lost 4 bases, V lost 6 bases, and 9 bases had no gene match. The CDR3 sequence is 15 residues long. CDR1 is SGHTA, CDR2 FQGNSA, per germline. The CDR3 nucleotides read TGTGCCAGCAGAGAGACAGGGAGACCAAATCAGCCCCAGCATTTT. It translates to CASRETGRPNQPQHF.

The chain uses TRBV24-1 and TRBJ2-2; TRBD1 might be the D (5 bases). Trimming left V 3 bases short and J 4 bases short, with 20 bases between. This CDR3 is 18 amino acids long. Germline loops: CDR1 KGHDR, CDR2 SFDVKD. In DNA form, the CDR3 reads TGTGCCACCAGTGATACCCCCGGACAAGTACAGTCCACCGGGGAGCTGTTTTTT. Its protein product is CATSDTPGQVQSTGELFF.

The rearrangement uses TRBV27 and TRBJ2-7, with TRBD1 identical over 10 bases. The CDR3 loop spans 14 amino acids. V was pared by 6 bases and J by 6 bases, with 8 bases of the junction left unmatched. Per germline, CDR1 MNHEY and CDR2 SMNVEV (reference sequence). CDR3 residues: CASREPGQGSEQYV. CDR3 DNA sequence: TGTGCCAGCAGGGAACCGGGACAGGGGAGCGAGCAGTACGTC.

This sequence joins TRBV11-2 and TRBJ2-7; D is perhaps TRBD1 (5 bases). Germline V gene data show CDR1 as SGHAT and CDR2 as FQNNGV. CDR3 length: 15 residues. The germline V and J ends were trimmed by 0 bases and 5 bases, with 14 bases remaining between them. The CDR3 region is CASSLDFGRADEQYV. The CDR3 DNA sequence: TGTGCCAGCAGCTTAGATTTCGGCAGGGCCGACGAGCAGTACGTC.

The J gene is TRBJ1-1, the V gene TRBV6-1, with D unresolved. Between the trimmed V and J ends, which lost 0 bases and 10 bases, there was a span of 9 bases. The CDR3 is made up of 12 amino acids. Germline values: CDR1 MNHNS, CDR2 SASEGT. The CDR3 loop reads CASSEARTRAFF. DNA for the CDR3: TGTGCCAGCAGTGAAGCCCGAACCAGAGCTTTCTTT.

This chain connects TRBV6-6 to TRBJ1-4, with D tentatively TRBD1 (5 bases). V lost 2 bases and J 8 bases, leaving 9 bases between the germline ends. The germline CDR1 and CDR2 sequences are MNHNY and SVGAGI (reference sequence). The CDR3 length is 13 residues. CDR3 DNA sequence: TGTGCCAGCAGTTACAGGGGAAGCGAAAAACTGTTTTTT. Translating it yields CASSYRGSEKLFF.

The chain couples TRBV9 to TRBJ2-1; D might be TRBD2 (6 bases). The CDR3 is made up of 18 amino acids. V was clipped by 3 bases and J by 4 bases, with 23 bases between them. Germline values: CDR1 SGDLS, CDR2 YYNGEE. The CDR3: CASSDPRLEAGLYNEQFF. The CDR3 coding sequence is TGTGCCAGCAGCGACCCCCGACTAGAAGCGGGCCTATACAATGAGCAGTTCTTC.

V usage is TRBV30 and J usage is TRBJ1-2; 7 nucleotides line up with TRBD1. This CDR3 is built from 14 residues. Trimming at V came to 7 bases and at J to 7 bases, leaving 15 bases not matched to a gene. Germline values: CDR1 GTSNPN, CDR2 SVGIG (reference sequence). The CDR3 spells CASNLGTEFRGYTF. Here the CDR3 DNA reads TGTGCCTCGAATCTCGGGACAGAGTTTCGTGGCTACACCTTC.

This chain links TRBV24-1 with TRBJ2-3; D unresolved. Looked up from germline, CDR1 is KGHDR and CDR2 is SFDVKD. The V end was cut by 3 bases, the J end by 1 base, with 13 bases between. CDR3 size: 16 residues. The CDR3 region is CATSDRSGPRTDTQYF. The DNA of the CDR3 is TGTGCCACCAGTGATCGCAGTGGTCCTCGCACAGATACGCAGTATTTT.

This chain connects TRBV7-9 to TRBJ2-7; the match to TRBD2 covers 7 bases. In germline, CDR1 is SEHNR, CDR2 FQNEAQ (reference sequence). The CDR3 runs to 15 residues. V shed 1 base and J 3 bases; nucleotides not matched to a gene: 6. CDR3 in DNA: TGTGCCAGCAGCTTAGGGGAGGGCCTGAGCTACGAGCAGTACGTC. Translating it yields CASSLGEGLSYEQYV.

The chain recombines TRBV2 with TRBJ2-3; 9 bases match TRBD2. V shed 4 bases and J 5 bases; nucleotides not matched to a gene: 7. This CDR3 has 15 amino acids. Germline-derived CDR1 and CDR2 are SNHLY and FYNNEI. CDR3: CASSGVLAGEDTQYF. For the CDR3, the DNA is TGTGCCAGCAGTGGTGTTTTAGCGGGAGAAGATACGCAGTATTTT.

CDR3 in amino acids: CASSLYQADNEQFF. CDR3 bases: TGTGCCAGCAGCTTATATCAGGCAGACAATGAGCAGTTCTTC. The chain couples TRBV7-2 to TRBJ2-1; D not resolved. The CDR3 has 14 amino acids. Per the germline V gene, CDR1 is SGHTA and CDR2 is FQGNSA. V lost 2 bases and J 5 bases, leaving 10 bases between the germline ends.

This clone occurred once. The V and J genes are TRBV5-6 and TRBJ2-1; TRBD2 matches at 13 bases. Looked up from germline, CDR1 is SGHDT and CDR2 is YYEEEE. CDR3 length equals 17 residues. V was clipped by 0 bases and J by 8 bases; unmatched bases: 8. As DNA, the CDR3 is TGTGCCAGCAGCTTGGCAGGGGGGACTAGCGGGAAAGATGAGCAGTTCTTC. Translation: CASSLAGGTSGKDEQFF.

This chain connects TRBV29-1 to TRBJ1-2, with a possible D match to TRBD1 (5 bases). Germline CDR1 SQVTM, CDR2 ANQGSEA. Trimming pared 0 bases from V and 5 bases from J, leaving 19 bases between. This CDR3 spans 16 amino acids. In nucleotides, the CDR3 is TGCAGCGTTGAAGACCCACGGGGGGTCCACATGTATGGCTACACCTTC. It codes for CSVEDPRGVHMYGYTF.

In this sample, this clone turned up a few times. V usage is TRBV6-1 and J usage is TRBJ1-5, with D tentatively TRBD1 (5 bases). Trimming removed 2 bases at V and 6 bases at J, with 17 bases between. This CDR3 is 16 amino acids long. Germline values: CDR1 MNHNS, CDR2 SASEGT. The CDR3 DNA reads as TGTGCCAGCAGTGAAAGGGGCAAGGGGCCGGGTCAGCCCCAGCATTTT. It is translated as CASSERGKGPGQPQHF.

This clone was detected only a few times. CDR3 sequence: CATGRGGDLTGELFF. DNA for the CDR3: TGTGCCACCGGGCGGGGAGGGGATCTGACCGGGGAGCTGTTTTTT. The chain carries TRBV10-3 and TRBJ2-2, with TRBD2 matching over 7 bases. The CDR3 is 15 amino acids. Losses at the gene ends were 10 bases for V and 5 bases for J; bases not matched to a gene: 13. Germline V gives CDR1 ENHRY, CDR2 SYGVKD.

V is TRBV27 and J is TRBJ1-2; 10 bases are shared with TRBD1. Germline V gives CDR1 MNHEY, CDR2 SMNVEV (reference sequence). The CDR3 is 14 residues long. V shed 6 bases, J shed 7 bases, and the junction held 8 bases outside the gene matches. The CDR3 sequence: CASRTSDRGAGYTF. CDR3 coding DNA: TGTGCCAGCAGGACTTCGGACAGGGGGGCTGGCTACACCTTC.

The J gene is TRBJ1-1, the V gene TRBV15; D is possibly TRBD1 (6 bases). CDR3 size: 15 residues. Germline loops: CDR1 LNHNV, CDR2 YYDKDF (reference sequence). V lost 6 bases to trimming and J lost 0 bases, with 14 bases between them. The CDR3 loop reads CATSGGHTVNTEAFF. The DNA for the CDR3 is TGTGCCACCAGTGGGGGACATACAGTGAACACTGAAGCTTTCTTT.

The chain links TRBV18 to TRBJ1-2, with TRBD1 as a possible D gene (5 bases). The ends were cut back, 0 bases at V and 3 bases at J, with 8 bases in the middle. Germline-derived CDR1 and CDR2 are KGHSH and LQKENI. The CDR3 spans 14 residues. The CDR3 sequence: CASSPPSRDYGYTF. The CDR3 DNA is TGTGCCAGCTCACCACCGAGCAGGGACTATGGCTACACCTTC.

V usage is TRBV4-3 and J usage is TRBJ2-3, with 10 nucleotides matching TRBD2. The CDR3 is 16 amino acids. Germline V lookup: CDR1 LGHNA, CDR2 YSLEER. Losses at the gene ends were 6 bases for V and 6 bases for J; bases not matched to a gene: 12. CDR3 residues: CASSLWGSGRRDTQYF. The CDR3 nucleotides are TGCGCCAGCAGTCTATGGGGTAGCGGGAGGAGGGATACGCAGTATTTT.

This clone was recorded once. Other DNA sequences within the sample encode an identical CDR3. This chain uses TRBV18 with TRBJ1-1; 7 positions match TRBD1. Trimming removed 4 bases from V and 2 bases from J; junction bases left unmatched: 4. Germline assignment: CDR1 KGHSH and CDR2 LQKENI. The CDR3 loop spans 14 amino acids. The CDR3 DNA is TGTGCCAGCTCACTTGACAGGGTTAACACTGAAGCTTTCTTT. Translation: CASSLDRVNTEAFF. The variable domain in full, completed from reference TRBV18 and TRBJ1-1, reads NAGVMQNPRHLVRRRGQEARLRCSPMKGHSHVYWYRQLPEEGLKFMVYLQKENIIDESGMPKERFSAEFPKEGPSILRIQQVVRGDSAAYFCASSLDRVNTEAFFGQGTRLTVV.

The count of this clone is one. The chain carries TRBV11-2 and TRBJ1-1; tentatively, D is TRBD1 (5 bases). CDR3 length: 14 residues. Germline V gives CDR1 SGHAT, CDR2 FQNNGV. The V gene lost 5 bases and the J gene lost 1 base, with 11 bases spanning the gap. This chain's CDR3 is CASSTAGGNTEAFF. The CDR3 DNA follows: TGTGCCAGCAGCACCGCCGGGGGGAACACTGAAGCTTTCTTT.